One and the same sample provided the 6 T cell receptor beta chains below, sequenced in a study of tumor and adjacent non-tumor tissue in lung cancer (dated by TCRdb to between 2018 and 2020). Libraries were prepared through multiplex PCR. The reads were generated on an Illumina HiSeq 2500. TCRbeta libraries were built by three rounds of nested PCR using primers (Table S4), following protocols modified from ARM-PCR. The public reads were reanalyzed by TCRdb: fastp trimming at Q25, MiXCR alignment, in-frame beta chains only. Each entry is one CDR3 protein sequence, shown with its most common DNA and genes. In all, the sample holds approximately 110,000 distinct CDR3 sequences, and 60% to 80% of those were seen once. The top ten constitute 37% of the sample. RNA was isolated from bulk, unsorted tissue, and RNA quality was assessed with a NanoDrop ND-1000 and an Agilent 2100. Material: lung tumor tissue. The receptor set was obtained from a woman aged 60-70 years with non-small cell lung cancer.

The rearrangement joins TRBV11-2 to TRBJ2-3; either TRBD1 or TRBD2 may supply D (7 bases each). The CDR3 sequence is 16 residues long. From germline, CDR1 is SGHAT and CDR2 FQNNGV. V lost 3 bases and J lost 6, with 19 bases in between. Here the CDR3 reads CASSLGAGQSTDTQYF. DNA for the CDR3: TGTGCCAGCAGCTTGGGAGCGGGACAGTCCACGGATACGCAGTATTTT.

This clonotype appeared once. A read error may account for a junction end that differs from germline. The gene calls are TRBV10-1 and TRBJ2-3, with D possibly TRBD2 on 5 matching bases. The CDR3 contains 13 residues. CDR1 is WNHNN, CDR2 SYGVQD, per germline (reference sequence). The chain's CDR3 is CASRGSSIDMQYF. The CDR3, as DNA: TGCGCCAGCAGGGGCTCTAGCATAGATATGCAGTATTTT.

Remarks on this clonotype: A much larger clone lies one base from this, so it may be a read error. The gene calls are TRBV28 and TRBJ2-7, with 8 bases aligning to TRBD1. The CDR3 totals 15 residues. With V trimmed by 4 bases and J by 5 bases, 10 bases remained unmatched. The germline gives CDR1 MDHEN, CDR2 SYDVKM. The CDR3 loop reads CASSSTLTGVNEQYF. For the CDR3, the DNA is TGTGCCAGCAGTTCGACCTTGACAGGGGTAAACGAGCAGTACTTC.

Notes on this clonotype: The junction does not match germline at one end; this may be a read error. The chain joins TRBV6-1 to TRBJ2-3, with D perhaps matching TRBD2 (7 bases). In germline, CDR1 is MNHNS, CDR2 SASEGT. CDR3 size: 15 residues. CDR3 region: CADRTSGRAGDTQYF. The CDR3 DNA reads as TGTGCCGACAGGACTAGTGGGAGGGCTGGAGATACGCAGTACTTT.

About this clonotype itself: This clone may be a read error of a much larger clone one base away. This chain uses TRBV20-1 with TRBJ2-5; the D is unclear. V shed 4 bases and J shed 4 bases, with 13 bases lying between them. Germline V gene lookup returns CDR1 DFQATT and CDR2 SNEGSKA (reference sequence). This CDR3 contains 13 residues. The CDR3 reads CSATSARGETQYF. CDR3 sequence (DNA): TGCAGTGCTACATCAGCGCGTGGAGAGACCCAGTACTTC.

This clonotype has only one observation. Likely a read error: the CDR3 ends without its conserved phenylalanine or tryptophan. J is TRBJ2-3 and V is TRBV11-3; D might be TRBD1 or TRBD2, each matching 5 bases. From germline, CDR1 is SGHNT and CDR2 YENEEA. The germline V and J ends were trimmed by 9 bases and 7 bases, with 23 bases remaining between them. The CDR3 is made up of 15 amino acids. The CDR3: CARSPAGQGAHTQYI. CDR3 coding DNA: TGTGCCAGAAGCCCCGCCGGGCAGGGAGCTCATACGCAGTATATT.